Reported below is one T cell receptor (beta chain). The sample originates from a study of shared clonotypes between healthy human individuals. Sequencing was performed with immunoSEQ multiplex PCR; in TCRdb, only in-frame clones are kept and a portion is missing. The table has roughly 2.2 million clones, 85% to 95% seen once. This CDR3 comprises 16 residues. The V gene lost 1 base and the J gene lost 5 bases, with 14 bases spanning the gap. Germline values: CDR1 KGHSH, CDR2 LQKENI. Sequencing was done on a sample of naive CD4+ T cells from PBMCs. Subset of the sample: CD45RA+ positively selected. V usage is TRBV18 and J usage is TRBJ1-4; D may be TRBD1 (5 bases). The sequence was obtained from a man between 18 and 35 years old in good health. Some clones in this sample may be carry-over from other donors' samples. CDR3: CASSPLAGTTNEKLFF. CDR3 bases: TGTGCCAGCTCACCACTGGCAGGGACCACAAATGAAAAACTGTTTTTT. The whole variable domain, remainder taken from reference TRBV18 and TRBJ1-4, is NAGVMQNPRHLVRRRGQEARLRCSPMKGHSHVYWYRQLPEEGLKFMVYLQKENIIDESGMPKERFSAEFPKEGPSILRIQQVVRGDSAAYFCASSPLAGTTNEKLFFGSGTQLSVL.